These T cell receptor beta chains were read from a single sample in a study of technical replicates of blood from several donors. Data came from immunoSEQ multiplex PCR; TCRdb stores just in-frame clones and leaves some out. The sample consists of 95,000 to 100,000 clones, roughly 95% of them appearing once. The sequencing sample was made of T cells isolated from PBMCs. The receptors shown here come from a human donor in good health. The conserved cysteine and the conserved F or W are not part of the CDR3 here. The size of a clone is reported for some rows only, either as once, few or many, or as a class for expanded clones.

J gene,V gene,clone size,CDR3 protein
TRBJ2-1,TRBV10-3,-,AITSAWLAGEYNEQF
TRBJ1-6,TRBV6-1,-,ASSENQPSNSPLH
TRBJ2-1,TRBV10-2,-,ASGRDSPNEQF
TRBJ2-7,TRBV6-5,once,ASSYSGRGYEQY
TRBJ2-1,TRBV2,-,ASRPPGQARDEQF
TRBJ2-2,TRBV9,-,ASSVGASGDGELF
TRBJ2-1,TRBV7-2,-,ASSPEASGYNEQF
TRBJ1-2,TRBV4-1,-,ASSQGIKRGNYGYT
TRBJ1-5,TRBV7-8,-,ASSLRSERNDQPQH
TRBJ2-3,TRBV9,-,ASSATDTQY
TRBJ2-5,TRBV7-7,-,ASSLDRGETQY
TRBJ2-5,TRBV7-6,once,ASSFVGAQETQY
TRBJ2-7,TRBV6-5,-,ASSFDSYSYEQY
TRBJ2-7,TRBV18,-,ASSPGPYEQY
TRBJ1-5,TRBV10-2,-,ASSERQGNQPQH
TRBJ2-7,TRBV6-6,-,ASSPLAGGLVYEQY
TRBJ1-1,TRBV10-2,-,ASSVPGKNTEAF
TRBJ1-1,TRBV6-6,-,ASSYPNTEAF
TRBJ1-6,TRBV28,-,ASDRGLIRSSYNSPLH
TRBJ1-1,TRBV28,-,ASSLSLFEAF
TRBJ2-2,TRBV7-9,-,ASSLPPTENTGELF
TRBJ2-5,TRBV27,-,ASSLGGGTEETQY
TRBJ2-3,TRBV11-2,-,ASSLDFWASRTDTQY
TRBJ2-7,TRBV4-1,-,ASSQEPADNQY
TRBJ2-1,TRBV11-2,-,ASSFFEVSPSNEQF
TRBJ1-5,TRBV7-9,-,ASSPLQASNQPQH
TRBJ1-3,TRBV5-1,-,ASSLEGQGSGNTIY
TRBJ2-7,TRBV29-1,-,SVEDTGGLGYEQY
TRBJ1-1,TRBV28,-,ASTPREGGTAF
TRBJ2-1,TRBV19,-,ASSPTGDSYNEQF
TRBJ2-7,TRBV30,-,AWSSIGGNYEQY